Presented here are 18 T cell receptor beta chains from one specimen sequenced in a study of T cell repertoires in cytomegalovirus infection. Each CDR3 protein is one row after TCRdb ran MiXCR on the reads. The data show more than 500,000 distinct CDR3 sequences, 15% to 20% seen once. Sequenced: CD8+ T cells from PBMCs. The source is a human donor in good health (CMV status not recorded). Some clones in this sample may be carry-over from other donors' samples.

This clonotype was found a few times. The rearrangement joins TRBV14 to TRBJ2-2, with D possibly TRBD2 on 5 matching bases. The V end lost 0 bases, the J end lost 1 base, and 18 bases lay between the germline ends. The CDR3 is 19 residues long. The V gene's germline CDR1 is SGHDN and CDR2 FVKESK. CDR3 nucleotide sequence: TGTGCCAGCAGCCAAGATGGAGGAGGAACCTTCTGGAACACCGGGGAGCTGTTTTTT. Translation: CASSQDGGGTFWNTGELFF. The full variable domain, rest sourced from reference TRBV14 and TRBJ2-2, is EAGVTQFPSHSVIEKGQTVTLRCDPISGHDNLYWYRRVMGKEIKFLLHFVKESKQDESGMPNNRFLAERTGGTYSTLKVQPAELEDSGVYFCASSQDGGGTFWNTGELFFGEGSRLTVL.

In its sample, this clonotype was seen a few times. The genes are TRBV28 and TRBJ1-2; TRBD1 might be the D (6 bases). The V gene's germline CDR1 is MDHEN and CDR2 SYDVKM. The CDR3 extends over 15 amino acids. Trimming took off 6 bases at V and 3 bases at J, with 17 bases between the two ends. For the CDR3, the DNA is TGTGCCAGCAGCCTCCGGGACAAGTATTACTATGGCTACACCTTC. The encoded protein is CASSLRDKYYYGYTF.

V gene TRBV20-1 combines with J gene TRBJ1-2, with D uncertain. The length of the CDR3 is 13 residues. The V gene's germline CDR1 is DFQATT and CDR2 SNEGSKA (reference sequence). V lost 3 bases and J 3 bases, leaving 11 bases between the germline ends. For the CDR3, the DNA is TGCAGTGCTAGTGCGGCGGATTACTATGGCTACACCTTC. Encoded protein: CSASAADYYGYTF.

V and J are TRBV12-3 or TRBV12-4 and TRBJ2-3; D tentatively fits TRBD1 or TRBD2 (8 bases each). Trimming left V 8 bases short and J 2 bases short, with 23 bases between. The CDR3 has 17 amino acids. This CDR3 reads CASVDRGASGYTDTQYF. As DNA, the CDR3 is TGTGCCAGCGTCGACAGGGGTGCTAGCGGGTACACAGATACGCAGTATTTT.

This chain uses TRBV7-9 with TRBJ1-5; D possibly corresponds to TRBD1 (6 bases). This CDR3 spans 15 amino acids. Germline V gene lookup returns CDR1 SEHNR and CDR2 FQNEAQ (reference sequence). V was cut by 1 base and J by 3 bases, with 10 bases left in between. This CDR3 reads CASSLGTDYNQPQHF. CDR3 DNA sequence: TGTGCCAGCAGCTTAGGGACAGACTACAATCAGCCCCAGCATTTT.

This clonotype appeared many times. The rearrangement uses TRBV7-8 and TRBJ1-2; TRBD1 might be the D (5 bases). CDR3 length: 17 residues. Germline lookup yields CDR1 SGHVS and CDR2 FQNEAQ. Trimming took 2 bases from V and 6 from J, leaving 22 bases between them. The CDR3 DNA is TGTGCCAGCAGCTTATATTTCACCGGGGCCTCCCCGGATGGCTACACCTTC. Encoded protein: CASSLYFTGASPDGYTF.

This sequence joins TRBV5-6 and TRBJ1-5, with D maybe TRBD1 (5 bases). Germline V CDR1 and CDR2: SGHDT, YYEEEE. The CDR3 runs to 15 residues. Trimming left V 4 bases short and J 9 bases short, with 20 bases between. Here the CDR3 reads CASSGGGTAGPPQHF. CDR3 DNA: TGTGCCAGCAGCGGGGGGGGGACCGCTGGTCCGCCCCAGCATTTT.

The chain joins TRBV20-1 to TRBJ2-1; TRBD1 aligns across 11 bases. Germline V gene lookup returns CDR1 DFQATT and CDR2 SNEGSKA (reference sequence). The CDR3 covers 16 residues. The ends lost 3 bases at V and 5 bases at J; junction bases unmatched: 9. The CDR3 sequence is CSARGRDRGRNNEQFF. The CDR3 coding sequence is TGCAGTGCTAGGGGAAGGGACAGGGGGAGGAACAATGAGCAGTTCTTC.

This clonotype was detected a few times. The chain links TRBV7-3 to TRBJ2-5; TRBD1 matches at 12 bases. CDR3 length: 15 residues. V lost 5 bases to trimming and J lost 3 bases; unmatched junction nucleotides: 4. The germline V gene encodes CDR1 SGHTA and CDR2 FQGTGA. This CDR3 reads CASSPGTGGEETQYF. Here the CDR3 DNA reads TGTGCCAGCAGCCCGGGGACAGGGGGCGAAGAGACCCAGTACTTC.

This sequence joins TRBV27 and TRBJ2-1, with 7 bases aligning to TRBD1. Germline V lookup: CDR1 MNHEY, CDR2 SMNVEV (reference sequence). The V segment lost 2 bases and the J segment 16 bases; nucleotides outside the gene matches: 8. The CDR3 length is 12 residues. This CDR3 reads CASSLDRALFFF. CDR3 nucleotide sequence: TGTGCCAGCAGTTTAGACAGGGCTTTATTTTTCTTC.

CDR3 nucleotides: TGCAGCGTCTCCGGACTAGCGGGAGGGTCCTACGAGCAGTACTTC. Its translation is CSVSGLAGGSYEQYF. The J gene is TRBJ2-7, the V gene TRBV29-1; 15 nucleotides line up with TRBD2. The junction had 4 bases not matched to a gene; V was cut back by 6 bases and J by 1 base. This CDR3 has 15 amino acids. Germline CDR1 SQVTM, CDR2 ANQGSEA.

Many counts were recorded for this clonotype. A junction boundary mismatches the germline segment, possibly from a read error. The genes are TRBV7-7 and TRBJ2-1, with 10 bases identical to TRBD2. This CDR3 comprises 15 residues. Germline lookup yields CDR1 SSHAT and CDR2 FNYEAQ (reference sequence). CDR3 bases: TGTGCTAGCAGCTTAGCCAGCGGGGGGGACAATGAGCAGTTCTTC. Encoded protein: CASSLASGGDNEQFF.

Concerning this clonotype itself: At one end the junction does not follow the germline gene, possibly because of a read error. The V and J genes are TRBV6-6 and TRBJ2-1, with D possibly being TRBD2 (6 bases). The CDR3 loop spans 13 amino acids. The germline V gene encodes CDR1 MNHNY and CDR2 SVGAGI (reference sequence). CDR3 sequence reads: CAGRETRDNEQFF. CDR3 coding DNA: TGTGCCGGCAGAGAGACTAGAGACAATGAGCAGTTCTTC.

V is TRBV4-1 and J is TRBJ1-1, with D possibly TRBD1 on 5 matching bases. Germline CDR1 reads MGHRA; CDR2 reads YSYEKL. The CDR3 runs to 14 residues. V was pared by 1 base and J by 4 bases, with 10 bases between. The CDR3 is CASSQVEGSTEAFF. The CDR3 nucleotides read TGCGCCAGCAGCCAAGTAGAGGGGAGCACTGAAGCTTTCTTT.

The genes are TRBV27 and TRBJ1-2, with 9 nucleotides matching TRBD1. The V and J ends lost 5 bases and 4 bases, in that order; junction bases with no gene match: 8. Germline assignment: CDR1 MNHEY and CDR2 SMNVEV (reference sequence). The CDR3 spans 15 residues. In DNA, the CDR3 is TGTGCCAGCAGTCCCAACAGGGGGCTTAGCTATGGCTACACCTTC. Its protein is CASSPNRGLSYGYTF.

In its sample, this clonotype was seen many times. CDR3 nucleotides: TGTGCCAGCAGCTTAAGTGGTGGCGGTAGCACAGATACGCAGTATTTT. Translating gives CASSLSGGGSTDTQYF. V and J are TRBV7-3 and TRBJ2-3; D call uncertain. V lost 1 base, J lost 0 bases, and 11 bases lay in between. Germline V gene sequence: CDR1 SGHTA, CDR2 FQGTGA. The CDR3 is made up of 16 amino acids.

This chain links TRBV5-6 with TRBJ1-5; tentative D call: TRBD1 (6 bases). CDR1 and CDR2 from the germline V gene are SGHDT and YYEEEE. The CDR3 consists of 15 residues. The V end lost 4 bases, the J end lost 6 bases, and 17 bases lay between the germline ends. This CDR3 reads CASSRGSGAGQPQHF. CDR3 DNA: TGTGCCAGCAGCCGAGGATCGGGGGCTGGTCAGCCCCAGCATTTT.

Only a few counts were recorded for this clonotype. This rearrangement joins TRBV9 to TRBJ2-7; possibly TRBD1 or TRBD2 for D (5 bases each). The CDR3 loop spans 14 amino acids. Trimming shortened V by 0 bases and J by 4 bases, and 11 bases separated the two germline ends. Germline V CDR1 and CDR2: SGDLS, YYNGEE. The CDR3 spells CASSVERGGYEQYF. Written as DNA, the CDR3 is TGTGCCAGCAGCGTAGAGAGGGGCGGGTACGAGCAGTACTTC.